This TCR beta chain was sequenced during a study of CD8 T cells in Susac syndrome. Findings of the study overall: It was acknowledged in the study that the number of individuals who were included in its TCR sequencing and HLA analysis was relatively small.

The multiple sclerosis controls were treatment-naive patients affected by stable or active relapsing-remitting disease. The CD8+ and CD4+ T cells were negatively isolated, with the TEMRA cells enriched by FACS. V gave up 2 bases and J gave up 9 bases, with 6 bases separating them. CDR3 length: 10 residues. The V gene's germline CDR1 is SQVTM and CDR2 ANQGSEA. An input of about 0.45 to 1 ug of RNA was subjected to reverse transcription using random hexamers. MiXCR, run by TCRdb on the immunoSEQ multiplex PCR reads, gives a single entry per CDR3 protein. The table lists 70,000 or so distinct CDR3 sequences, around 96% of them singletons, with roughly 0.4% in the top ten. Only one count was recorded for this clonotype. What it binds is unknown.

The chain uses TRBV29-1 and TRBJ2-3; D unresolved. The sample comprised CD8+ T cells from PBMCs. This TCR was recovered from a human donor with multiple sclerosis. The DNA of the CDR3 is TGCAGCGTTGAACTGAGCACGCAGTATTTT. It is translated as CSVELSTQYF.